This entry features one TCR beta chain sequence. With 4 bases clipped from V and 1 base from J, the junction kept 7 bases outside the gene matches. This CDR3 spans 18 amino acids. The V gene's germline CDR1 is LGHNA and CDR2 YNFKEQ. Sequenced by immunoSEQ multiplex PCR; TCRdb stores in-frame clones only, minus some. In the table there are about 450,000 clones, roughly 85% of which are singletons. This sample was included in a study of shared clonotypes between healthy human individuals. Sequencing input: PBMCs. The J gene is TRBJ2-5, the V gene TRBV4-2; TRBD2 agrees at 15 bases. This TCR derives from a middle-aged woman in good health. Some clones in this sample may be carry-over from other donors' samples. Written as DNA, the CDR3 is TGTGCCAGCAGCCTTGGGACTAGCGGGAGGAAAAGCCAAGAGACCCAGTACTTC. It translates to CASSLGTSGRKSQETQYF.